This T cell receptor (beta chain) was sequenced in a study of identical twins. Study results and caveats: Excess sharing by twins proved weaker in beta out-of-frame sequences. Cord blood beta clonotypes present at high abundance carried fewer insertions; no such pattern appeared in memory repertoires.

About this clonotype itself: Its target is unknown.

The length of the CDR3 is 16 residues. Per the germline V gene, CDR1 is DFQATT and CDR2 is SNEGSKA (reference sequence). V lost 3 bases and J lost 7; bases outside the gene matches: 14. cDNA carried unique molecular identifiers, and a universal primer site was added by template switching. From the 5' RACE reads, TCRdb called clonotypes with MiXCR, one entry per CDR3 protein. Altogether 450,000 or so distinct CDR3 sequences are present, around 14% being singletons, with the ten largest covering roughly 0.5%. This same sample was also taken into another study, of yellow fever vaccine responses in identical twins. From that paper: Twins' vaccine T cell responses reportedly seemed partly convergent and partly personalized.

The rearrangement uses TRBV20-1 and TRBJ1-1, with 10 bases aligning to TRBD1. The receptor was isolated from a woman aged 18-30 years in good health. What was sequenced was CD4+ T cells sorted from blood. The CDR3 spells CSARPSDRGLTDEAFF. DNA for the CDR3: TGCAGTGCTAGGCCCTCAGACAGGGGGCTTACCGATGAAGCTTTCTTT.